These 15 T cell receptor beta chains came from one sample sequenced in a study of T cell responses to AZD1222 COVID-19 vaccine (dated by TCRdb to the early 2020s). The library was generated by the immunoSEQ multiplex PCR assay. Not all clones reach the TCRdb copy of this immuneACCESS table, which keeps in-frame sequences only. Checked studies attribute under half of the gap to unresolved V genes and leave the rest unexplained. Recorded for this sample are 95,000 to 100,000 clones; roughly 83% of them occurred a single time. 14% of the sample lies in the top ten. The sample's time point label, in plain terms: about 28 days (+/-7) after the second vaccine dose. Sample: peripheral blood, taken 28 days after the second AZD1222 dose. The receptors were gathered from an adult who received the AZD1222 COVID-19 vaccine.

The chain couples TRBV5-1 to TRBJ1-1, with a possible D match to TRBD1 (5 bases). Germline CDR1 SGHRS, CDR2 YFSETQ. Trimming took off 3 bases at V and 0 bases at J, with 9 bases between the two ends. The CDR3 length is 14 residues. The CDR3 loop reads CASSSGLMNTEAFF. DNA of the CDR3: TGCGCCAGCAGCTCGGGACTTATGAACACTGAAGCTTTCTTT.

J is TRBJ2-3 and V is TRBV5-4, with D hard to call. The V gene's germline CDR1 is SGHNT and CDR2 YYREEE (reference sequence). There are 11 residues in the CDR3. Trimming removed 4 bases from V and 5 bases from J, with 5 bases in between. The CDR3 loop reads CASSREDTQYF. The CDR3 DNA reads as TGTGCCAGCAGCCGAGAAGATACGCAGTATTTT.

The chain couples TRBV7-9 to TRBJ2-1, with 8 bases identical to TRBD2. CDR1 is SEHNR and CDR2 is FQNEAQ in the germline V gene (reference sequence). V lost 3 bases to trimming and J lost 4 bases; unmatched junction nucleotides: 5. The CDR3 runs 15 residues. In DNA, the CDR3 is TGTGCCAGCAGCTTTTTAACTAGCGGATACAATGAGCAGTTCTTC. Residues: CASSFLTSGYNEQFF.

The V and J genes are TRBV6-2 or TRBV6-3 and TRBJ1-1; 7 nucleotides match TRBD1. Germline values: CDR1 MNHEY, CDR2 SVGEGT. Unmatched junction bases numbered 19, after V lost 0 bases and J lost 0 bases. CDR3 length equals 21 residues. The CDR3 loop is CASSYSSVEGGAGLVNTEAFF. CDR3 nucleotides: TGTGCCAGCAGTTACTCGTCAGTCGAAGGGGGCGCGGGTTTGGTGAACACTGAAGCTTTCTTT.

The table lists this clone with a count of one. The gene calls are TRBV5-1 and TRBJ2-7; 11 positions match TRBD1. The V gene's germline CDR1 is SGHRS and CDR2 YFSETQ. The J segment lost 2 bases and the V segment lost 2 bases, leaving 3 bases of the junction unmatched. The CDR3 extends over 15 amino acids. In DNA, the CDR3 is TGCGCCAGCAGCTTTGGGACAGGGGGTACCTACGAGCAGTACTTC. It encodes CASSFGTGGTYEQYF.

This chain connects TRBV15 to TRBJ1-1; D not certain. CDR3 length: 12 amino acids. Per germline, CDR1 LNHNV and CDR2 YYDKDF (reference sequence). V was cut by 7 bases and J by 8 bases, with 14 bases left in between. The CDR3 loop reads CATTPNGEEAFF. DNA of the CDR3: TGTGCCACCACCCCTAATGGGGAGGAAGCTTTCTTT.

The V gene is TRBV12-3 or TRBV12-4, the J gene TRBJ1-5; D not certain. V was cut by 6 bases and J by 4 bases, with 7 bases left in between. The CDR3 contains 12 residues. The CDR3 sequence: CASRLLNQPQHF. CDR3 coding DNA: TGTGCCAGCAGACTCCTTAATCAGCCCCAGCATTTT.

This chain connects TRBV12-3 or TRBV12-4 to TRBJ1-2; D remains ambiguous. The CDR3 loop spans 12 amino acids. Trimming pared 4 bases from V and 10 bases from J, leaving 13 bases between. The CDR3: CASSWAVGHYTF. CDR3 DNA sequence: TGTGCCAGCAGTTGGGCCGTCGGCCACTACACCTTC.

V and J are TRBV7-8 and TRBJ1-1; no clear D gene. This CDR3 is built from 14 residues. The germline V gene encodes CDR1 SGHVS and CDR2 FQNEAQ. V gave up 6 bases and J gave up 1 base, with 12 bases separating them. DNA for the CDR3: TGTGCCAGCAGTTCAAGATCAGGGAACACTGAAGCTTTCTTT. Translated, it gives CASSSRSGNTEAFF.

The rearrangement uses TRBV3-1 (or the pseudogene TRBV3-2) and TRBJ1-5, with no clear D. The DNA end favors TRBJ2-3, so the J call may be wrong. Germline CDR1 LGHDT, CDR2 YNNKEL (reference sequence). The CDR3 has 14 residues. The CDR3 reads CASSPRLFHPPQYF. CDR3 DNA: TGTGCCAGCAGCCCTCGTCTGTTTCATCCGCCCCAGTATTTT.

The chain couples TRBV27 to TRBJ2-3; TRBD2 agrees at 9 bases. V trimming: 2 bases; J trimming: 4 bases; junction bases outside the gene matches: 1. This CDR3 has 14 residues. The germline V gene encodes CDR1 MNHEY and CDR2 SMNVEV (reference sequence). The CDR3 nucleotides are TGTGCCAGCAGTTTAGGACTAGCGTCAGATACGCAGTATTTT. It translates to CASSLGLASDTQYF.

This clone showed up just a few times. This chain uses TRBV14 with TRBJ2-2; 9 nucleotides line up with TRBD2. V lost 1 base, J lost 4 bases, and 4 bases stayed unmatched. The germline CDR1 and CDR2 sequences are SGHDN and FVKESK. This CDR3 region has 16 residues. The DNA of the CDR3 is TGTGCCAGCAGCCAAGCTAGCGGGAAGGGCACCGGGGAGCTGTTTTTT. Translating gives CASSQASGKGTGELFF.

The chain employs TRBV11-3 and TRBJ1-1; D possibly corresponds to TRBD1 (5 bases). V was shortened by 0 bases and J by 8 bases, with 19 bases between the two germline ends. The germline V gene encodes CDR1 SGHNT and CDR2 YENEEA. The CDR3 covers 16 residues. In nucleotides, the CDR3 is TGTGCCAGCAGCTTAGACGGGCGCCAGGGCTCGAGGGAAGCTTTCTTT. This encodes CASSLDGRQGSREAFF.

The V call is TRBV19, the J call TRBJ1-2; D uncertain. This CDR3 is 12 amino acids long. The V end was cut by 4 bases, the J end by 4 bases, with 7 bases between. CDR1 is LNHDA, CDR2 SQIVND, per germline (reference sequence). The CDR3 sequence: CASSRRAYGYTF. DNA for the CDR3: TGTGCCAGTAGTAGGAGAGCCTATGGCTACACCTTC.

The CDR3 DNA is TGTGCCAGCAGCGGCAGGTGGGGTCATGAGCAGTTCTTC. Translated: CASSGRWGHEQFF. The chain uses TRBV5-5 and TRBJ2-1; no clear D. This CDR3 region has 13 residues. V gave up 4 bases and J gave up 8 bases, with 13 bases separating them. The germline V gene has CDR1 SGHKS and CDR2 YYEKEE (reference sequence).